The clone carrying this T cell receptor beta chain was seen more than once but under ten times. This sample is part of a study of blood T cells in healthy people across ages. Looking at the study overall: Capturing about one barcoded beta molecule per two T cells was achieved by template switching.

Using a J-beta primer mix together with a sample-barcoded 5' primer, a second PCR was run for about 6 to 11 cycles. One entry per CDR3 protein, called by TCRdb with MiXCR from the 5' RACE reads. The table shows 600,000 to 650,000 distinct CDR3 sequences, with 58% occurring only once. The CDR3 has 13 residues. Germline V gene data show CDR1 as DFQATT and CDR2 as SNEGSKA (reference sequence). This receptor was taken from a man aged 60-69 years in good health. The V gene is TRBV20-1, the J gene TRBJ2-1; no clear D gene. The sequenced sample consisted of blood. The CDR3 reads CGGRAAVYNEQFF. Written as DNA, the CDR3 is TGCGGTGGCCGCGCGGCGGTCTACAATGAGCAGTTCTTC.